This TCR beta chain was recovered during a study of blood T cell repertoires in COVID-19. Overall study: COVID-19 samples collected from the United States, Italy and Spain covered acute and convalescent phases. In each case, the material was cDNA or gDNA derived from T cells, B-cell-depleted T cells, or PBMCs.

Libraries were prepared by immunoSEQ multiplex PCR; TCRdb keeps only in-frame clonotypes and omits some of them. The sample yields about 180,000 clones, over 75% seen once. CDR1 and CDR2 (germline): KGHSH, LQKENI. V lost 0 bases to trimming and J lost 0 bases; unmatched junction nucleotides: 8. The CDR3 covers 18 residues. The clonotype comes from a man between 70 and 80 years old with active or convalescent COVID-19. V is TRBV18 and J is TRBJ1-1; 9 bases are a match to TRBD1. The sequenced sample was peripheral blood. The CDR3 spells CASSPPTGGDGVNTEAFF. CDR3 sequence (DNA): TGTGCCAGCTCACCACCCACAGGGGGCGATGGGGTGAACACTGAAGCTTTCTTT.